The clone carrying this T cell receptor beta chain was seen ten or more times. Antigen specificity is unknown. TCR beta libraries were built with iRepertoire HTBI primers and Arm-PCR of CDR3 regions. MiXCR, run by TCRdb on the multiplex PCR reads, gives a single entry per CDR3 protein. The sample has approximately 460,000 distinct CDR3 sequences; about 17% are singletons. The time point is: newly diagnosed GD, antithyroid drugs for less than 3 months. Construction of the TCR library relied on RNA isolated from PBMCs. Each of the patients was recruited from an endocrinology department situated in Xi'an, China. The data were taken from a study of regulatory T cells in long-lasting Graves disease. Points from the study as a whole: Graves' patients with persistent disease showed TCR diversity lower than patients newly diagnosed.

The CDR3 sequence is 13 residues long. The germline V gene has CDR1 MNHNS and CDR2 SASEGT. Trimming took 6 bases from V and 4 from J, leaving 12 bases between them. In addition, the sample was reused for a study of T cells in Graves' hyperthyroidism and ophthalmopathy.

J is TRBJ1-2 and V is TRBV6-1; D ambiguous. Material: peripheral blood mononuclear cells (PBMCs), obtained at new diagnosis, from a patient treated with antithyroid drugs. This clonotype was sampled from a woman in her twenties or thirties with Graves disease. CDR3 loop: CASRTTDPYGYTF. CDR3 nucleotides: TGTGCCAGCAGGACTACAGATCCCTATGGCTACACCTTC.